This T cell receptor beta chain was observed in a study of molecular identifiers for immune sequencing clone quantification. Notes on the study in general: Beyond 20 RNA copies, clones held over 98% of effector molecules, compared with under 1% in naive cells.

This clonotype came up a few times. As yet, its antigen is unknown. This CDR3 is 12 amino acids long. V dropped 6 bases and J dropped 3 bases, with 8 bases sitting between them. Naive CD8 libraries came from about 20,000 to 1,000,000 sorted cells with 10%, 30% or 50% RNA. The CD8+CD4-CCR7+CD45RA+ phenotype defined the sorted naive CD8 T cells. Previously described methods with listed TCR primers produced the bulk TCR libraries. One entry per CDR3 protein, called by TCRdb with MiXCR from the PCR reads. The repertoire holds about 640,000 distinct CDR3 sequences, with 15% to 20% as singletons. This TCR was recovered from a human donor in good health. Some libraries in this study had Jurkat cell RNA spiked in. The specimen sequenced was naive CD8+ T cells from blood, with Jurkat cell RNA spiked in. Indicated subset: FACS-sorted CD8+CD4-CCR7+CD45RA+ naive T cells. This chain connects TRBV12-3 or TRBV12-4 to TRBJ1-2, with unresolved D. CDR3 region: CASSSDYYGYTF. CDR3 bases: TGTGCCAGCAGCTCTGACTACTATGGCTACACCTTC.